The source of this T cell receptor (beta chain) is a study of human T cells and chemical hapten exposure. From germline, CDR1 is SEHNR and CDR2 FQNEAQ (reference sequence). Between the trimmed V and J ends, which lost 10 bases and 6 bases, there was a span of 18 bases. The CDR3 consists of 14 residues. As for time point: pre-sensitization, week 0. The treatment is: therapeutic diphenylcyclopropenone sensitization with weekly scalp DPC. Whole blood, unfractionated, served as the material for total RNA extraction. One entry per CDR3 protein, called by TCRdb with MiXCR from the RACE reads. The data contain roughly 380,000 distinct CDR3 sequences, 4.5% to 5.5% of them singletons.

This receptor was identified in a woman aged 45 to 65 with alopecia areata. Some clones in this sample may be carry-over from other donors' samples. The sequenced sample was whole blood, obtained in connection with sensitization to the hapten diphenylcyclopropenone (DPC). The chain is built from TRBV7-9 and TRBJ2-2, with D perhaps assigned TRBD1 or TRBD2 (5 bases each). The CDR3 spells CAIRPGPGPGELFF. The CDR3 nucleotides are TGTGCCATCCGACCGGGGCCCGGGCCCGGGGAGCTGTTTTTT. The full variable domain, rest sourced from reference TRBV7-9 and TRBJ2-2, is DTGVSQNPRHKITKRGQNVTFRCDPISEHNRLYWYRQTLGQGPEFLTYFQNEAQLEKSRLLSDRFSAERPKGSFSTLEIQRTEQGDSAMYLCAIRPGPGPGELFFGEGSRLTVL.